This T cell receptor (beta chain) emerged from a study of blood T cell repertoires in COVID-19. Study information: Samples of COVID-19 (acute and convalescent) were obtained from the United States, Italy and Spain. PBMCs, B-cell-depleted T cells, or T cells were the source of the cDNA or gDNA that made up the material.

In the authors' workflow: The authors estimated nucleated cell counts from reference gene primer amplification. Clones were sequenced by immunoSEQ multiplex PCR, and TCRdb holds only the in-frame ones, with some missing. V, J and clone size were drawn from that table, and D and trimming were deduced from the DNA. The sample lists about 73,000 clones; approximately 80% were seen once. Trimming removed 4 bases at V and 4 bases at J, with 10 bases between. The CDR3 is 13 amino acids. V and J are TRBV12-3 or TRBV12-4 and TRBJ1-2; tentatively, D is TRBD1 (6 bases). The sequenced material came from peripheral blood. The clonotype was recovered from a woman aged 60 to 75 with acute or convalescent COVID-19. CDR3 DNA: TGTGCCAGCAGTTCGGACAGCTTCTATGGCTACACCTTC. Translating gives CASSSDSFYGYTF.